The 3 T cell receptor beta chains given below trace back to one sample, sequenced in a study of T cells in Graves' hyperthyroidism and ophthalmopathy. Using RNA transcripts as the source, TCR beta CDR3 regions were amplified. The TCR CDR3 was amplified in a first-round RT-PCR using the HTBI primer set. TCRdb reanalysed the multiplex PCR reads using MiXCR and keeps one entry per CDR3 protein. The table has 500,000 to 700,000 distinct CDR3 sequences, around 15% seen once. Sequenced material: blood. The receptor source for this set is a woman aged 18-29 years with Graves' hyperthyroidism.

The gene calls are TRBV6-1 and TRBJ1-5; the match to TRBD1 covers 7 bases. Trimming removed 6 bases from V and 7 bases from J; junction bases left unmatched: 9. Germline V gene data show CDR1 as MNHNS and CDR2 as SASEGT. This CDR3 has 14 amino acids. The CDR3 sequence is CASSRRQGDQPQHF. For the CDR3, the DNA is TGTGCCAGCAGCCGTCGACAGGGAGACCAGCCCCAGCATTTT.

The chain carries TRBV6-1 and TRBJ1-5; no clear D gene. V was shortened by 5 bases and J by 6 bases, with 11 bases between the two germline ends. Germline V lookup: CDR1 MNHNS, CDR2 SASEGT. The CDR3 is made up of 13 amino acids. The CDR3 nucleotides are TGTGCCAGCAGTTCCGTATGGGGTCAGCCCCAGCATTTT. Protein sequence: CASSSVWGQPQHF.

As to this clonotype: Given a much more abundant clone one base away, this may be a read error. The genes are TRBV28 and TRBJ2-7; 12 bases line up with TRBD2. The CDR3 has 19 amino acids. Germline lookup yields CDR1 MDHEN and CDR2 SYDVKM. V was pared by 3 bases and J by 7 bases, with 19 bases of the junction left unmatched. As DNA, the CDR3 is TGTGCCAGCAGTTTGGCCCGGGGGGCTAGCGGGAGGGCCATCTATGAGCAGTACTTC. Its protein product is CASSLARGASGRAIYEQYF.